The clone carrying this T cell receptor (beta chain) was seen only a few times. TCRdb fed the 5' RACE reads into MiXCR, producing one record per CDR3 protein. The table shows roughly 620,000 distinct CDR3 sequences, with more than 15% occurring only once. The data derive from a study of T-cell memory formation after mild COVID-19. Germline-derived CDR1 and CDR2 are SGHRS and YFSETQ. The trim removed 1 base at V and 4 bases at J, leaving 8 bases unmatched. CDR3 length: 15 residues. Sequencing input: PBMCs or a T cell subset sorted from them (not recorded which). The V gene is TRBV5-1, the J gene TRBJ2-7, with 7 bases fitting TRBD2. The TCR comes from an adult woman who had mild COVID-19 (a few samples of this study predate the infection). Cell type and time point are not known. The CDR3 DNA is TGCGCCAGCAGCTTGAATGCGGGAGTCGTGTACGAGCAGTACTTC. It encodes CASSLNAGVVYEQYF.